This T cell receptor (beta chain) is from a study of OX40 agonist ivuxolimab in advanced cancers. Notes on the study in general: In CD8+ T cells, expanded clones were on average more numerous than in CD4+.

The data were produced by immunoSEQ multiplex PCR, yet TCRdb's version contains in-frame clones alone and is incomplete. The repertoire holds 60,000 or so clones, with roughly 80% as singletons. Germline CDR1 PRHDT, CDR2 FYEKMQ (reference sequence). V shed 5 bases, J shed 2 bases, and the junction held 2 bases outside the gene matches. The CDR3 covers 15 residues. Details on this clone: The antigen remains undetermined.

The source material was CD4+ or CD8+ T cells sorted from blood, sampled in a trial of the OX40 agonist ivuxolimab. The V call is TRBV13, the J call TRBJ2-3; 12 positions agree with TRBD2. This TCR came from an adult with an advanced solid tumor such as melanoma, head and neck, liver or kidney cancer. CDR3 residues: CASSLAGGPTDTQYF. CDR3 DNA sequence: TGTGCCAGCAGCCTAGCGGGGGGGCCCACAGATACGCAGTATTTT.